This TCR beta chain appears in the sequencing data of a study of relationships among human T cell subsets. These activated T cells are CD45RA-RO-CD69+, selected by anti-CD69 microbeads. Findings and limits, study-wide: Over 55% of CD8+ cytotoxic sequences came from clones with over 100 reads. Many CDR3s were shared across Th1, Th2 and regulatory subsets. Bead-based sorting did not rule out CD4+CD8+ double-positive cells.

Remarks on this clonotype: The target antigen is unknown.

Semiquantitative ARM-PCR amplified T cell receptor alpha and beta CDR3 regions from mRNA. ARM-PCR used tagged nested gene-specific primers, then communal superprimers for exponential amplification. MiXCR, run by TCRdb on the multiplex PCR reads, gives a single entry per CDR3 protein. The sample consists of roughly 2,400 distinct CDR3 sequences, approximately 40% of them appearing once. The CDR3 consists of 12 residues. Trimming cost V 6 bases and J 2 bases, with 8 bases left between them. From germline, CDR1 is ENHRY and CDR2 SYGVKD. Sequenced material: activated T cells sorted from blood. As for subset: CD45RA-RO-CD69+ activated T cells. The source is a man aged 40-50 years in good health. V usage is TRBV10-3 and J usage is TRBJ2-7; D is unclear. CDR3: CAIRDEAYEQYF. CDR3 DNA: TGTGCCATCAGGGACGAAGCCTACGAGCAGTACTTC.